Sequencing of this T cell receptor (beta chain) was carried out in a study of blood T cell repertoires in COVID-19. The overall study: Samples taken during acute and convalescent COVID-19 were collected in the United States, Italy and Spain. T cells, B-cell-depleted T cells, or PBMCs supplied cDNA or gDNA.

Original processing notes: Nucleated cell number was recorded as an estimate derived from reference gene primer amplification. Repertoires were generated with immunoSEQ multiplex PCR, while TCRdb's copy carries only in-frame clones and drops some. V and J calls and clone size are those listed in that table; D and trimming were worked out from the DNA. Among around 700,000 clones, over 80% were seen once, and the ten largest hold more than 0.25%. The CDR3 is made up of 13 amino acids. V lost 5 bases to trimming and J lost 4 bases, with 8 bases between them. The chain has TRBV12-3 or TRBV12-4 and TRBJ1-4; unclear D gene. The specimen sequenced was peripheral blood. This receptor was taken from a woman between 18 and 29 years old with acute or convalescent COVID-19. CDR3 sequence reads: CASSGQSNEKLFF. The CDR3 nucleotides are TGTGCCAGCAGTGGGCAGAGTAATGAAAAACTGTTTTTT.